Listed below are T cell receptor beta chains from one sample, sequenced in a study of blood T cell repertoires in COVID-19. The assay was immunoSEQ multiplex PCR, and TCRdb's table has in-frame clones only and misses some. The table lists roughly 160,000 clones, 83% of them singletons. The material sequenced was peripheral blood. These receptor sequences come from a woman of 80 years or more with acute or convalescent COVID-19. Both conserved end residues are part of each CDR3. A D gene is named only where the DNA matches it firmly. Where a row states a size, it is once, few, many or the class of an expanded clone; other rows omit it.

v_call	j_call	clone_size	d_call	cdr3_nt	cdr3_aa
TRBV27	TRBJ1-5	-	-	TGTGCCAGCAGCTCTCGGGGGTTTTCGGGGCAGCCCCAGCATTTT	CASSSRGFSGQPQHF
TRBV27	TRBJ2-5	-	-	TGTGCCAGCAGTGCAAGTACAGGGCTCGAGACCCAGTACTTC	CASSASTGLETQYF
TRBV4-2	TRBJ2-7	few	TRBD1	TGTGCCAGCAGCCAAGTGCGGACAGGGGGCCCCAGCTACGAGCAGTACTTC	CASSQVRTGGPSYEQYF
TRBV9	TRBJ2-2	once	TRBD2	TGTGCCAGCAGCCCTACTAGCGGGGCGAACACCGGGGAGCTGTTTTTT	CASSPTSGANTGELFF
TRBV6-5	TRBJ2-1	-	TRBD2	TGTGTATCCGGGACTAGCGGGACCAATGAGCAGTTCTTC	CVSGTSGTNEQFF
TRBV10-3	TRBJ1-6	-	TRBD1	TGTGCCATCAGTGGGGAACAGGGGAACAACAATTCACCCCTCCACTTT	CAISGEQGNNNSPLHF
TRBV6-5	TRBJ2-1	-	-	TGTGCCAGCAGTTACGGCCAAATCACCTACAATGAGCAGTTCTTC	CASSYGQITYNEQFF
TRBV19	TRBJ1-4	-	-	TGTGCCAGTCAGGGACTGAATGAAAAACTGTTTTTT	CASQGLNEKLFF
TRBV9	TRBJ2-3	once	TRBD2	TGTGCCAGCAGCGTCGGACTAGCGGGGGGTCTCACAGATACGCAGTATTTT	CASSVGLAGGLTDTQYF
TRBV5-1	TRBJ2-3	-	TRBD1	TGCGCCAGCAGCTTGGCAACGATGGCAGGGGGCGTGAATACGCAGTATTTT	CASSLATMAGGVNTQYF
TRBV5-4	TRBJ1-2	-	-	TGTGCCAGCACCATCCGGATGGGGGAGGTGGTGAATGGCTACACCTTC	CASTIRMGEVVNGYTF
TRBV2	TRBJ2-7	-	TRBD1	TGTGCCAGCAGCGTCCTTTGGACAGGGGGGCGGGAGCAGTACTTC	CASSVLWTGGREQYF
TRBV7-9	TRBJ2-2	few	TRBD1	TGTGCCAGCACCGGGACAGGGTTAACCGGGGAGCTGTTTTTT	CASTGTGLTGELFF
TRBV6-2/TRBV6-3	TRBJ2-7	-	-	TGTGCCAGCAGTACCCTAACTTACGAGCAGTACTTC	CASSTLTYEQYF
TRBV11-2	TRBJ1-4	-	TRBD1	TGTGCCAGCAGCTTAGCAATAACGGACAGGGTGGGGGAAAAACTGTTTTTT	CASSLAITDRVGEKLFF